This TCR beta chain emerged from a study of T-cell reconstitution after alpha-beta-depleted transplantation in children. V lost 6 bases and J 7 bases, leaving 15 bases between the germline ends. This CDR3 is 14 amino acids long. This sample's TCRbeta library carried unique molecular identifier barcodes. Each CDR3 protein is one row after TCRdb ran MiXCR on the PCR reads. The sample includes nearly 550,000 distinct CDR3 sequences, about 16% seen only once; the top ten take over 3%. The sequenced sample was PBMCs from the stem cell graft donor, obtained from the stem cell graft. V usage is TRBV12-3 or TRBV12-4 and J usage is TRBJ2-2; maybe TRBD2 (6 bases). The sequence was collected from a human donor who donated a stem cell graft to a child with acute lymphoblastic leukemia. DNA for the CDR3: TGTGCCAGCAGCCCCGGTACTAGCATCGGGGAGCTGTTTTTT. Translating gives CASSPGTSIGELFF.